The rows below give T cell receptor beta chains drawn from one sample of a study of identical twins. MiXCR, run by TCRdb on the 5' RACE reads, gives a single entry per CDR3 protein. In the table there are 450,000 or so distinct CDR3 sequences, 14% of which are singletons. The data were also submitted as part of a second study, on yellow fever vaccine responses in identical twins.

Sequencing used CD4+ T cells sorted from blood. These receptors came from a young woman in good health. CDR3s include the opening cysteine and the closing phenylalanine or tryptophan. Fields, in order: CDR3 length, clone size, V gene, J gene, D gene, CDR3 DNA, CDR3 protein. The D gene is left open where the match is weak. The size field is filled for only some rows; it gives once, few, many or a size class.

17	few	TRBV7-8	TRBJ2-2	TRBD2	TGTGCCAGCAGCTTGTTTACTAGCGGGAGGTTCACCGGGGAGCTGTTTTTT	CASSLFTSGRFTGELFF
15	few	TRBV29-1	TRBJ2-5	TRBD2	TGCAGCGTTGCCGCGTTAGCGGGGGAGAGGGAGACCCAGTACTTC	CSVAALAGERETQYF
16	few	TRBV9	TRBJ1-6	TRBD1	TGTGCCAGCAGCGCTTCGGGACAGGGGCTAGGTTCACCCCTCCACTTT	CASSASGQGLGSPLHF
15	NA	TRBV5-1	TRBJ2-1	TRBD1	TGCGCCAGCAGCTTTACAGGGGACTCCTACAATGAGCAGTTCTTC	CASSFTGDSYNEQFF
16	NA	TRBV28	TRBJ2-5	NA	TGTGCCAGCAGTTCTATGGCCGGGAGAGGTGAGGAGACCCAGTACTTC	CASSSMAGRGEETQYF
15	few	TRBV7-2	TRBJ2-7	NA	TGTGCCAGCAGCTTAGTAGAAGCCAGCTCCTACGAGCAGTACTTC	CASSLVEASSYEQYF
15	few	TRBV19	TRBJ2-2	NA	TGTGCCAGTAGTATTTCAAGCGCGAACACCGGGGAGCTGTTTTTT	CASSISSANTGELFF
13	NA	TRBV20-1	TRBJ2-5	NA	TGCAGTGCCACGTTCGTGGGCAAAGAGACCCAGTACTTC	CSATFVGKETQYF
18	NA	TRBV3-1	TRBJ2-1	TRBD2	TGTACCTGCAGAGCCGGGACTAGCGGGGGGGCAAACTGGAATGAGCAGTTCTTC	CTCRAGTSGGANWNEQFF
14	NA	TRBV15	TRBJ1-5	TRBD1	TGTGCCACCAGCGTGACAGGGGGGGATCAGCCCCAGCATTTT	CATSVTGGDQPQHF
16	NA	TRBV5-6	TRBJ2-3	TRBD2	TGTGCCAGCAGCTTGGGGCTAGCGGTTACCACAGATACGCAGTATTTT	CASSLGLAVTTDTQYF
14	NA	TRBV25-1	TRBJ2-5	NA	TGTGCCAGCAGTGAGGGACAACCTCGGGAGACCCAGTACTTC	CASSEGQPRETQYF
15	NA	TRBV29-1	TRBJ2-2	NA	TGCAGCGTTGAAGAAAGGCCAGGGAACACCGGGGAGCTGTTTTTT	CSVEERPGNTGELFF
17	NA	TRBV6-5	TRBJ2-3	NA	TGTGCCAGCAGTTACTCACAGGGGGGGCCCCGCACAGATACGCAGTATTTT	CASSYSQGGPRTDTQYF
12	many	TRBV2	TRBJ1-2	NA	TGTGCCAGCAATCAGGACATTTATGGCTACACCTTC	CASNQDIYGYTF
12	NA	TRBV7-9	TRBJ1-1	NA	TGTGCCAGCAGCTTTAAGGACACTGAAGCTTTCTTT	CASSFKDTEAFF
15	few	TRBV6-5	TRBJ1-1	NA	TGTGCCAGCAGTTACTCGGGGAGGTGGGACACTGAAGCTTTCTTT	CASSYSGRWDTEAFF
15	NA	TRBV28	TRBJ2-2	NA	TGTGCCAGCACCAAGGAGAGGGGGAACACCGGGGAGCTGTTTTTT	CASTKERGNTGELFF
14	few	TRBV20-1	TRBJ1-6	NA	TGCAGTGCTAGAGTCCTTACGGGGAATTCACCCCTCCACTTT	CSARVLTGNSPLHF
16	NA	TRBV28	TRBJ2-1	TRBD2	TGTGCCAGCAGTGTAGCGGGGGCCTTATTTGTCAATGAGCAGTTCTTC	CASSVAGALFVNEQFF
12	few	TRBV7-9	TRBJ2-2	NA	TGTGCCGCCCGAGCCGTTCTCGGGGAGCTGTTTTTT	CAARAVLGELFF
14	few	TRBV6-2/TRBV6-3	TRBJ2-7	NA	TGTGCCAGCAGTTACGGCCAGGCGGGGAACGAGCAGTACTTC	CASSYGQAGNEQYF
15	NA	TRBV25-1	TRBJ2-7	TRBD2	TGTGCCAGCAGTGAACCCGGGGGGGGGTATTACGAGCAGTACTTC	CASSEPGGGYYEQYF
17	many	TRBV11-2	TRBJ2-3	TRBD2	TGTGCCAGCAGCTTGGGAGGACTAGCGGGACGGGCAGATACGCAGTATTTT	CASSLGGLAGRADTQYF
15	NA	TRBV20-1	TRBJ2-7	TRBD2	TGCAGTGTCCAAACCCCCCTAGCGGGGGGATACGAGCAGTACTTC	CSVQTPLAGGYEQYF
15	few	TRBV27	TRBJ1-1	NA	TGTGCCGGTCCCCTCGACCGACTTCACTTAGAAGAAGCTTTCTTT	CAGPLDRLHLEEAFF
15	few	TRBV5-1	TRBJ2-7	TRBD2	TGCGCCAGCAGCCCGGGACTAGCGGTCTCCTACGAGCAGTACTTC	CASSPGLAVSYEQYF
16	few	TRBV7-8	TRBJ2-1	TRBD2	TGTGCCAGCAGCTATAGACTAGCGGGGGTTCTCAATGAGCAGTTCTTC	CASSYRLAGVLNEQFF
15	many	TRBV5-1	TRBJ2-7	TRBD1	TGCGCCAGCAGGTCCGGGACAGGGGGCCTGTACGAGCAGTACTTC	CASRSGTGGLYEQYF
12	NA	TRBV30	TRBJ2-3	NA	TGTGCCTGGAGGGAAACACAGTTTGCGCAGTATTTT	CAWRETQFAQYF
15	many	TRBV12-3/TRBV12-4	TRBJ1-3	NA	TGTGCCAGCAGTCCCCGACAGAACCCCGGGGACACCATATATTTT	CASSPRQNPGDTIYF
13	NA	TRBV28	TRBJ2-7	NA	TGTGCCAGCAGTTTTGGGGGAGGCTACGAGCAGTACTTC	CASSFGGGYEQYF
15	NA	TRBV19	TRBJ2-1	NA	TGTGCCAGTACCTCGGAATTTAGGGCTTACAATGAGCAGTTCTTC	CASTSEFRAYNEQFF
15	NA	TRBV20-1	TRBJ2-1	NA	TGCAGTGCACACGCCCGTGGTAGGGAACGCAATGAGCAGTTCTTC	CSAHARGRERNEQFF
14	few	TRBV12-3/TRBV12-4	TRBJ1-2	NA	TGTGCCAGCAGTACCTCCGCAGCTAACTATGGCTACACCTTC	CASSTSAANYGYTF
14	NA	TRBV5-1	TRBJ2-7	NA	TGCGCCAGCAGCGGGCAGGGAAAAAGCTACGAGCAGTACTTC	CASSGQGKSYEQYF
16	NA	TRBV10-2	TRBJ2-5	TRBD2	TGCGCCAGCAGTGCCCGGACTAGCGGGAGGGGGGAGACCCAGTACTTC	CASSARTSGRGETQYF
17	few	TRBV4-1	TRBJ2-3	TRBD2	TGCGCCAGCAGCCAGAGACTAGCGGGATTATACACAGATACGCAGTATTTT	CASSQRLAGLYTDTQYF
13	NA	TRBV2	TRBJ2-3	TRBD2	TGTGCCATAAAACTAGCGGGGGAGAACCGTGGATATTTT	CAIKLAGENRGYF
13	few	TRBV7-6	TRBJ2-5	NA	TGTGCCAGCAGCCCGTGGGGGAGAGAGACCCAGTACTTC	CASSPWGRETQYF
16	few	TRBV28	TRBJ2-7	TRBD2	TGTGCCAGCAGTTTCCGACTAGCGGGAGCTACCTACGAGCAGTACTTC	CASSFRLAGATYEQYF
13	NA	TRBV6-2/TRBV6-3	TRBJ2-1	NA	TGTGCCAGCACCACGGCTCCATCCAATGAGCAGTTCTTC	CASTTAPSNEQFF
10	few	TRBV6-2/TRBV6-3	TRBJ2-7	NA	TGTGCCAGCAGAGGCGCGGAGGGGTACTTC	CASRGAEGYF
17	NA	TRBV11-2	TRBJ1-4	NA	TGTGCCAGCAGCCCTCCGCGGTGGGCAGGGGAGAAGGAAAAACTGTTTTTT	CASSPPRWAGEKEKLFF
12	NA	TRBV12-3/TRBV12-4	TRBJ1-1	NA	TGTGCCACCCGAGGCGGGGGGGCTGAAGCTTTCTTT	CATRGGGAEAFF
15	NA	TRBV28	TRBJ2-5	TRBD1	TGTGCCAGCAGTTTACCGGGACAGTACCAAGAGACCCAGTACTTC	CASSLPGQYQETQYF
13	few	TRBV5-5	TRBJ2-7	NA	TGTGCCAGCAGCTGGAGGAGCTCCTACGAGCAGTACTTC	CASSWRSSYEQYF
15	NA	TRBV6-1	TRBJ2-5	NA	TGTGCCAGCAGCCCACCAGGGACCCTACAAGAGACCCAGTACTTC	CASSPPGTLQETQYF
16	NA	TRBV20-1	TRBJ2-7	NA	TGCAGTGCTACCAGGACGGGGCGAGGCGTAAGTGGCGAGCAGTACTTC	CSATRTGRGVSGEQYF
13	few	TRBV5-1	TRBJ2-7	NA	TGCGCCAGCAGCTTGTCTGGGGTCCACGAGCAGTACTTC	CASSLSGVHEQYF
16	few	TRBV7-9	TRBJ2-3	TRBD1	TGTGCCAGCAGCTCCTGGGACAGGAAGTCCACAGATACGCAGTATTTT	CASSSWDRKSTDTQYF
14	few	TRBV12-3/TRBV12-4	TRBJ2-1	NA	TGTGCCAGCAGTACCCCCGGGACCTACAATGAGCAGTTCTTC	CASSTPGTYNEQFF